This T cell receptor (beta chain) was obtained from a study of shared clonotypes between healthy human individuals. Looking at the study overall: Each donor's CD8 memory used one plate, CD8 naive two, each CD4 subset three. Study-wide results and limits: Four donors held roughly 5% of naive CD4 clonotypes in common. On the whole, naive subsets had larger estimated richness than memory subsets had.

Turning to this clone: What it binds is unknown.

Every immunoSEQ plate was one replicate of a subset's evenly spread DNA. Profiled with immunoSEQ multiplex PCR; TCRdb holds only in-frame clones, not every one. The repertoire includes 300,000 to 400,000 clones, over 70% of them detected once, and 8% to 13% sits in the top ten. The CDR3 runs 15 residues. The V gene's germline CDR1 is MGHDK and CDR2 SYGVNS. V was shortened by 4 bases and J by 4 bases, with 14 bases between the two germline ends. This sequence joins TRBV25-1 and TRBJ1-3; a possible D gene is TRBD1 (6 bases). The sequencing input was memory CD4+ T cells sorted from blood. Subset meaning: CD45RA-negative fraction. The receptor's source is a young man in good health. The CDR3 sequence is CASSGPHRVGNTIYF. DNA of the CDR3: TGTGCCAGCAGTGGGCCCCACAGGGTCGGAAACACCATATATTTT.